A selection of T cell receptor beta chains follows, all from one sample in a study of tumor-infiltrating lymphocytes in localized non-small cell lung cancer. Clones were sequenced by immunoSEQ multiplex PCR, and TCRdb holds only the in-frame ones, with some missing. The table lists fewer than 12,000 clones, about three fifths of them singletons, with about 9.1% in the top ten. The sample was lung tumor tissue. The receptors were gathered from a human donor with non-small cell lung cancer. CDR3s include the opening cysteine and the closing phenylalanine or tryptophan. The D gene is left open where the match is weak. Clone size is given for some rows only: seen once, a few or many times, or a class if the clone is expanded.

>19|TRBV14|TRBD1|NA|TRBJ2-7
CASSQDEFYGDRGYYEQYF
TGTGCCAGCAGCCAAGATGAGTTTTACGGGGACAGGGGTTACTACGAGCAGTACTTC
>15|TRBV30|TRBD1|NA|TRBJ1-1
CAWSALGQVNNEAFF
TGTGCCTGGAGTGCCCTCGGACAGGTGAATAATGAAGCTTTCTTT
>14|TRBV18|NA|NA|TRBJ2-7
CASSDRGSTYEQYF
TGTGCCAGCTCCGATAGGGGAAGTACCTACGAGCAGTACTTC
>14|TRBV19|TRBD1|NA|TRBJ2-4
CASSKTRTGDIQYF
TGTGCCAGTAGCAAGACCCGGACAGGTGACATTCAGTACTTC
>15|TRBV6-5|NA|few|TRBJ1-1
CASSYEWGRNTEAFF
TGTGCCAGCAGTTACGAATGGGGGAGGAACACTGAAGCTTTCTTT
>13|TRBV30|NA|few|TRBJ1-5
CAWSGLGNQPQHF
TGTGCCTGGAGTGGACTGGGCAATCAGCCCCAGCATTTT
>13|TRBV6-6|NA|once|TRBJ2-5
CASSLHPGETQYF
TGTGCCAGCAGTCTTCACCCTGGAGAGACCCAGTACTTC
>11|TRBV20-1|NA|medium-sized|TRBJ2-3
CSARDGGPQYF
TGCAGTGCTAGAGATGGGGGCCCGCAGTATTTT
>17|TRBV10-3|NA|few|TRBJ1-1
CAISEPDRAGMNTEAFF
TGTGCCATCAGTGAACCCGATAGGGCCGGTATGAACACTGAAGCTTTCTTT
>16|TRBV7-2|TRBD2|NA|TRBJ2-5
CASSSAWAGGQETQYF
TGTGCCAGCAGCTCCGCCTGGGCGGGGGGCCAAGAGACCCAGTACTTC
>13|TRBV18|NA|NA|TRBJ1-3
CASLPSSGNTIYF
TGTGCCAGCTTGCCTAGCTCTGGAAACACCATATATTTT
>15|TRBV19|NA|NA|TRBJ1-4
CASSIFRNSDEKLFF
TGTGCCAGTAGTATCTTCAGAAATTCAGATGAAAAACTGTTTTTT
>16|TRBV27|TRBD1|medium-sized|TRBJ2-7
CASSPRSRGHSYEQYF
TGTGCCAGCAGTCCCCGGAGTAGGGGGCATTCCTACGAGCAGTACTTC
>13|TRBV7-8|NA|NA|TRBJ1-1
CASSFVGNTEAFF
TGTGCCAGCAGCTTTGTCGGGAACACTGAAGCTTTCTTT
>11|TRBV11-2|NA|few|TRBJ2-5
CASSFRETQYF
TGTGCCAGCAGCTTCCGAGAGACCCAGTACTTC
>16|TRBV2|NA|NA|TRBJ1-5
CASSEMMGKGDQPQHF
TGTGCCAGCAGTGAAATGATGGGGAAAGGGGATCAGCCCCAGCATTTT
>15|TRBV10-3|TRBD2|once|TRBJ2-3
CAISEGSGSTDTQYF
TGTGCCATCAGTGAAGGTAGCGGGAGCACAGATACGCAGTATTTT
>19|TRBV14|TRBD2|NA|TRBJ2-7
CASSHETSGGEWKAYEQYF
TGTGCCAGCAGCCACGAGACTAGCGGGGGGGAGTGGAAGGCCTACGAGCAGTACTTC
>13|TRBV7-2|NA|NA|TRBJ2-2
CASSLTGGVELFF
TGTGCCAGCAGCCTTACAGGAGGGGTGGAGCTGTTTTTT
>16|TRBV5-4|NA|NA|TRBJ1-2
CASSLAPGRGSDGYTF
TGTGCCAGCAGCTTGGCCCCCGGCAGGGGTTCAGATGGCTACACCTTC
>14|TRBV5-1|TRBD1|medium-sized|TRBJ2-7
CASSLTGQAYEQYF
TGCGCCAGCAGCTTGACAGGACAGGCCTACGAGCAGTACTTC
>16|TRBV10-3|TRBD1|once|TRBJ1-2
CAISDARDRGNYGYTF
TGTGCCATCAGTGATGCCCGGGACAGGGGCAACTATGGCTACACCTTC
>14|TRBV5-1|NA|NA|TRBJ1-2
CASSLGQGLRGYTF
TGCGCCAGCAGCTTGGGGCAGGGATTGCGAGGCTACACCTTC
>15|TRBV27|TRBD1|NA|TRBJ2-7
CASSVGTGGFDEQYF
TGTGCCAGCAGTGTCGGGACAGGGGGTTTCGACGAGCAGTACTTC
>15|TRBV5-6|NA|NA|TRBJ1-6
CASSSGATYNSPLHF
TGTGCCAGCAGTTCCGGGGCAACCTATAATTCACCCCTCCACTTT
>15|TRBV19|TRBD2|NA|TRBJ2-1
CASRISGSYDNEQFF
TGTGCCAGTAGGATTAGCGGGAGCTATGACAATGAGCAGTTCTTC
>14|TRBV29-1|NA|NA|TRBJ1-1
CSVEREIIGTEAFF
TGCAGCGTTGAAAGGGAAATAATAGGCACTGAAGCTTTCTTT
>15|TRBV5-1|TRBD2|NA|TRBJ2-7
CASSRGTSERYEQYF
TGCGCCAGCAGCAGAGGGACTAGCGAGAGGTACGAGCAGTACTTC
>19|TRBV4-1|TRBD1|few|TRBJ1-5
CASSHVIQGANDGNQPQHF
TGCGCCAGCAGCCACGTCATACAGGGGGCTAATGATGGCAATCAGCCCCAGCATTTT
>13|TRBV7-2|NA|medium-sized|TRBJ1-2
CASSLASLTTKAF
TGTGCCAGCAGCTTAGCGAGTCTCACTACCAAGGCCTTC
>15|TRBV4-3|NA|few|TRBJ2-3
CASSQDQVSTDTQYF
TGCGCCAGCAGCCAAGACCAGGTTAGCACAGATACGCAGTATTTT
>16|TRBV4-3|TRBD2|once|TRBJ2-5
CASSQGLAGAGETQYF
TGCGCCAGCAGCCAAGGGCTAGCGGGAGCGGGGGAGACCCAGTACTTC
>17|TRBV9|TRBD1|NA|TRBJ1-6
CASSVDSGGALDSPLHF
TGTGCCAGCAGCGTAGATTCAGGGGGCGCTTTGGATTCACCCCTCCACTTT
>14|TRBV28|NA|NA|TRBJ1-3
CASSLREGRNTIYF
TGTGCCAGCAGTTTGAGGGAGGGTCGAAACACCATATATTTT
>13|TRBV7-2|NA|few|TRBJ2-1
CASSPLTDNEQFF
TGTGCCAGCAGCCCTCTGACAGACAATGAGCAGTTCTTC
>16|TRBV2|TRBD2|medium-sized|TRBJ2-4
CASSEKGTKAKNIQYF
TGTGCCAGCAGTGAAAAGGGGACTAAAGCCAAAAACATTCAGTACTTC
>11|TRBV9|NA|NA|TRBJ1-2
CASSLFGGYTF
TGTGCCAGCAGCCTCTTCGGGGGCTACACCTTC